A single sample gave rise to the 20 T cell receptor beta chains below, sequenced in a study of blood T cells in healthy people across ages. A sample-barcoded 5' primer and a J-beta primer mix were used in a second PCR of roughly 7 to 11 cycles. MiXCR, run by TCRdb on the 5' RACE reads, gives a single entry per CDR3 protein. The table lists under 2,000,000 distinct CDR3 sequences, roughly 49% of them singletons. The sequenced sample consisted of blood. All receptors come from a middle-aged woman in good health.

This clonotype was observed a few times. This rearrangement joins TRBV20-1 to TRBJ2-7; D possibly uses TRBD1 or TRBD2 (5 bases each). There are 15 residues in the CDR3. The V gene's germline CDR1 is DFQATT and CDR2 SNEGSKA (reference sequence). V lost 5 bases and J lost 2, with 19 bases in between. The CDR3 here is CSASGGGTQAYEQYF. The CDR3, as DNA: TGCAGTGCTTCCGGTGGTGGGACGCAAGCCTACGAGCAGTACTTC.

A few counts support this clonotype. The gene calls are TRBV12-3 or TRBV12-4 and TRBJ2-1, with unresolved D. CDR3 length equals 13 residues. Trimming removed 3 bases from V and 5 bases from J, with 8 bases in between. The CDR3 loop reads CASSFVSNNEQFF. The CDR3 DNA reads TGTGCCAGCAGTTTTGTCAGTAACAATGAGCAGTTCTTC.

This clonotype was seen many times. This chain connects TRBV7-2 to TRBJ2-1, with 8 bases matching TRBD2. V shed 7 bases and J 2 bases; nucleotides not matched to a gene: 4. This CDR3 has 14 residues. CDR1 and CDR2 (germline): SGHTA, FQGNSA. The CDR3 bases are TGTGCCAGCAAGTCGGGGGGGCCCTACAATGAGCAGTTCTTC. Translation: CASKSGGPYNEQFF.

The rearrangement links TRBV5-1 to TRBJ1-6; 8 bases are shared with TRBD1. V lost 0 bases, J lost 7 bases, and 6 bases stayed unmatched. CDR3 length equals 16 residues. The V gene's germline CDR1 is SGHRS and CDR2 YFSETQ. The CDR3 region has the DNA TGCGCCAGCAGCTTGGAAGGGACAGGTCAAAATTCACCCCTCCACTTT. Amino acid sequence: CASSLEGTGQNSPLHF.

This sequence joins TRBV27 and TRBJ2-3; 12 nucleotides align to TRBD2. This CDR3 contains 19 residues. The germline V gene has CDR1 MNHEY and CDR2 SMNVEV (reference sequence). The V segment lost 6 bases and the J segment 4 bases; nucleotides outside the gene matches: 17. CDR3 loop: CASSTAGLAGFKHSDTQYF. CDR3 sequence (DNA): TGTGCCAGCAGCACGGCCGGACTAGCGGGGTTCAAGCATTCAGATACGCAGTATTTT.

The chain combines TRBV20-1 with TRBJ2-5; 9 positions match TRBD2. Losses at the gene ends were 6 bases for V and 1 base for J; bases not matched to a gene: 6. The CDR3 is made up of 14 amino acids. The germline V gene has CDR1 DFQATT and CDR2 SNEGSKA (reference sequence). The DNA of the CDR3 is TGCAGTGCCGGGAGGACTAGCGTCCAAGAGACCCAGTACTTC. This codes for CSAGRTSVQETQYF.

The chain carries TRBV28 and TRBJ1-1; 7 nucleotides align to TRBD1. V lost 7 bases and J lost 4; bases outside the gene matches: 9. The length of the CDR3 is 14 residues. The germline gives CDR1 MDHEN, CDR2 SYDVKM. DNA for the CDR3: TGTGCCAGCAAGGGAGGGGGCAGGGTCACTGAAGCTTTCTTT. Protein product: CASKGGGRVTEAFF.

V is TRBV27 and J is TRBJ2-1; D gene unclear. Germline values: CDR1 MNHEY, CDR2 SMNVEV (reference sequence). The CDR3 runs 15 residues. V shed 4 bases and J shed 0 bases, with 10 bases lying between them. In nucleotides, the CDR3 is TGTGCCAGCAGTTCGGTGCAGCACTCCTACAATGAGCAGTTCTTC. This encodes CASSSVQHSYNEQFF.

The CDR3 DNA is TGCAGTGCTGACGCCCGCACTGAAGCTTTCTTT. Protein sequence: CSADARTEAFF. This rearrangement joins TRBV20-1 to TRBJ1-1; D not certain. The CDR3 is 11 amino acids. V gave up 5 bases and J gave up 4 bases, with 8 bases separating them. Germline V gene data show CDR1 as DFQATT and CDR2 as SNEGSKA (reference sequence).

The chain has TRBV6-5 and TRBJ2-1; D is unclear. This CDR3 is 12 amino acids long. Germline CDR1 reads MNHEY; CDR2 reads SVGAGI. The V gene lost 0 bases and the J gene lost 10 bases, with 7 bases spanning the gap. In DNA form, the CDR3 reads TGTGCCAGCAGTTACTCCGGCCTAGAGCAGTTCTTC. Protein sequence: CASSYSGLEQFF.

This clonotype was counted between two and nine times. The gene calls are TRBV4-2 and TRBJ2-6; D is perhaps TRBD2 (6 bases). Per germline, CDR1 LGHNA and CDR2 YNFKEQ. V was clipped by 0 bases and J by 0 bases, with 12 bases between them. This CDR3 has 18 amino acids. CDR3 in amino acids: CASSQDGGFTSGANVLTF. In DNA form, the CDR3 reads TGTGCCAGCAGCCAAGATGGAGGGTTCACCTCTGGGGCCAACGTCCTGACTTTC.

The chain carries TRBV7-9 and TRBJ2-5; D is perhaps TRBD1 or TRBD2 (5 bases each). The germline V gene has CDR1 SEHNR and CDR2 FQNEAQ (reference sequence). The CDR3 has 12 amino acids. V lost 8 bases, J lost 4 bases, and 11 bases lay in between. CDR3 bases: TGTGCCAGCGGGGCGGGCGGAGAGACCCAGTACTTC. This translates into CASGAGGETQYF.

This sequence joins TRBV6-2 or TRBV6-3 and TRBJ2-6; 7 bases map to TRBD1. V lost 5 bases, J lost 2 bases, and 15 bases stayed unmatched. CDR3 length: 19 residues. CDR1 MNHEY and CDR2 SVGEGT come from the germline V gene. For the CDR3, the DNA is TGTGCCAGCAGTCACCAGGGACAGTGGGGCGTCGCTGGGGCCAACGTCCTGACTTTC. The encoded protein is CASSHQGQWGVAGANVLTF.

In this sample, this clonotype turned up once. This chain connects TRBV7-8 to TRBJ2-3, with 9 bases matching TRBD1. The CDR3 length is 17 residues. CDR1 is SGHVS and CDR2 is FQNEAQ in the germline V gene. Germline trimming cut 6 bases from V and 0 bases from J; bases unmatched to any gene: 10. The CDR3 sequence is CASSSRQGVGSTDTQYF. DNA for the CDR3: TGTGCCAGCAGTTCCCGACAGGGGGTGGGTAGCACAGATACGCAGTATTTT.

In its sample, this clonotype was seen a few times. The V and J genes are TRBV7-6 and TRBJ2-1; the match to TRBD1 covers 9 bases. Germline V gene data show CDR1 as SGHVS and CDR2 as FNYEAQ. The J segment lost 13 bases and the V segment lost 0 bases, leaving 13 bases of the junction unmatched. The length of the CDR3 is 16 residues. CDR3 DNA sequence: TGTGCCAGCAGCTTAGCCACCGGGACAGGGATGGAGACCCAGTTCTTC. Translated, it gives CASSLATGTGMETQFF.

The chain recombines TRBV5-1 with TRBJ1-2; 10 bases are a match to TRBD1. The CDR3 is 13 amino acids. V dropped 7 bases and J dropped 6; count of bases not matched to a gene: 6. Germline V gene lookup returns CDR1 SGHRS and CDR2 YFSETQ. In nucleotides, the CDR3 is TGCGCCAGCGGCGGGACAGGGGTTGATGGCTACACCTTC. Its translation is CASGGTGVDGYTF.

This rearrangement joins TRBV20-1 to TRBJ2-7, with 7 bases identical to TRBD1. J gave up 5 bases and V 3 bases, and 7 bases lay outside the gene matches. The CDR3 totals 13 residues. Per germline, CDR1 DFQATT and CDR2 SNEGSKA (reference sequence). CDR3 sequence reads: CSASPVTGNEQYF. Here the CDR3 DNA reads TGCAGTGCTAGTCCCGTGACAGGGAACGAGCAGTACTTC.

About this clonotype itself: The junction differs from germline at one of its ends, possibly a read error. The chain carries TRBV29-1 and TRBJ1-2; D unresolved. Looked up from germline, CDR1 is SQVTM and CDR2 is ANQGSEA. The length of the CDR3 is 14 residues. CDR3 protein: CSVERAEANSGYTF. Here the CDR3 DNA reads TGCAGCGTTGAAAGGGCGGAAGCTAACTCTGGCTACACCTTC.

This clonotype came up a few times. The chain uses TRBV7-8 and TRBJ2-7; no reliable D call. CDR3 size: 14 residues. Per germline, CDR1 SGHVS and CDR2 FQNEAQ. Trimming shortened V by 2 bases and J by 1 base, and 9 bases separated the two germline ends. In DNA form, the CDR3 reads TGTGCCAGCAGCTTAACATTCAGTTCCTACGAGCAGTACTTC. Its protein product is CASSLTFSSYEQYF. Combining the CDR3 with reference TRBV7-8 and TRBJ2-7 gives the whole variable domain GAGVSQSPRYKVAKRGQDVALRCDPISGHVSLFWYQQALGQGPEFLTYFQNEAQLDKSGLPSDRFFAERPEGSVSTLKIQRTQQEDSAVYLCASSLTFSSYEQYFGPGTRLTVT.

V is TRBV20-1 and J is TRBJ2-5, with D maybe TRBD1 (6 bases). V was trimmed by 2 bases and J by 7 bases, leaving 14 bases between them. The CDR3 is made up of 13 amino acids. Per germline, CDR1 DFQATT and CDR2 SNEGSKA (reference sequence). Here the CDR3 reads CSARSTGMGTQYF. As DNA, the CDR3 is TGCAGTGCTAGATCTACAGGGATGGGGACCCAGTACTTC.